This TCR beta chain emerged from a study of shared clonotypes between healthy human individuals. The data were produced by immunoSEQ multiplex PCR, yet TCRdb's version contains in-frame clones alone and is incomplete. The sample holds around 1.9 million clones, approximately 94% seen once. V was pared by 8 bases and J by 9 bases, with 17 bases between. From germline, CDR1 is LNHDA and CDR2 SQIVND (reference sequence). The CDR3 extends over 12 amino acids. It was CD45RO-negative cells, positively selected for CCR7, that made up naive CD8 cells, with terminally differentiated effector memory CD45RA+ cells excluded.

The TCR was taken from a man aged 18 to 35 in good health. Some clones in this sample may be carry-over from other donors' samples. Material: naive CD8+ T cells from PBMCs. This sequence joins TRBV19 and TRBJ2-7, with D tentatively TRBD2 (5 bases). The CDR3 nucleotides read TGTGCCAGTTTCGGGGTCCCTGGCGTGCAGTACTTC. Translated, it gives CASFGVPGVQYF.